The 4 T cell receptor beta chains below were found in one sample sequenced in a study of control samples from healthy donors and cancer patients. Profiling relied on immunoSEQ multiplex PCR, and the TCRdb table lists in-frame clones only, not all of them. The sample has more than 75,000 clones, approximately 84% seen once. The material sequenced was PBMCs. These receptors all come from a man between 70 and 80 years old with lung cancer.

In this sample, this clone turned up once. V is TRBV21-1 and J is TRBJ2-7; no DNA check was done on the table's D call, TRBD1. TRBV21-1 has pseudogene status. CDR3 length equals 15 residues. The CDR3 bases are TGTGCCAGCAGCAGAAAGTACAGGGTCTCCTACGAGCAGTACTTC. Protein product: CASSRKYRVSYEQYF.

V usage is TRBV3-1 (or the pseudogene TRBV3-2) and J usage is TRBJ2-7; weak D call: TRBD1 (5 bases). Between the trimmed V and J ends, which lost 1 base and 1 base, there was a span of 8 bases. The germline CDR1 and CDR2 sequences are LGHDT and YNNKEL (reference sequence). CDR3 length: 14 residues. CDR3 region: CASSQARVSYEQYF. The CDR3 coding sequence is TGTGCCAGCAGCCAAGCCAGGGTATCCTACGAGCAGTACTTC.

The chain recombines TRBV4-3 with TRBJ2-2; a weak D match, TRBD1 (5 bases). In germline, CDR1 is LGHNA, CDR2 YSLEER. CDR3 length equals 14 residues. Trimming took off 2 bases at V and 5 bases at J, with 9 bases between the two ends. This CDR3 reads CASSQLQGTGELFF. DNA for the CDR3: TGCGCCAGCAGCCAACTTCAGGGAACCGGGGAGCTGTTTTTT.

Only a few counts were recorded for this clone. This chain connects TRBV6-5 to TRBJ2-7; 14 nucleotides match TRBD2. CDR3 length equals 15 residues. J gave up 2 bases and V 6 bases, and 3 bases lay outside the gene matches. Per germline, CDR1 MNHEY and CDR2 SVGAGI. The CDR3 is CASRRTSGGTYEQYF. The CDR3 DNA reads TGTGCCAGCAGAAGGACTAGCGGGGGGACCTACGAGCAGTACTTC.